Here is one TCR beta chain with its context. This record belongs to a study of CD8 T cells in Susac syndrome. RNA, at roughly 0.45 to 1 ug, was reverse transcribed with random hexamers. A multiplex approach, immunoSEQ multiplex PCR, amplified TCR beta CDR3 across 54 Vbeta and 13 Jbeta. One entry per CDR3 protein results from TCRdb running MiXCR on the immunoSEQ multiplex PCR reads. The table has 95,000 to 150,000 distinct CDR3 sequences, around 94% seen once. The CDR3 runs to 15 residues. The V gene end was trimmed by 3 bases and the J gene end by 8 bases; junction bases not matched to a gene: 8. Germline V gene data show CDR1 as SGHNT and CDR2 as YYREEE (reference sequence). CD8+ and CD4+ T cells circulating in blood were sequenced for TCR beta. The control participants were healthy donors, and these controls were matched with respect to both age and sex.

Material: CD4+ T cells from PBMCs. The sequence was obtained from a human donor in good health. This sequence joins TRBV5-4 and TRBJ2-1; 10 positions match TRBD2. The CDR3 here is CASSSPTSGIYEQFF. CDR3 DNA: TGTGCCAGCAGCTCCCCCACTAGCGGGATATATGAGCAGTTCTTC.